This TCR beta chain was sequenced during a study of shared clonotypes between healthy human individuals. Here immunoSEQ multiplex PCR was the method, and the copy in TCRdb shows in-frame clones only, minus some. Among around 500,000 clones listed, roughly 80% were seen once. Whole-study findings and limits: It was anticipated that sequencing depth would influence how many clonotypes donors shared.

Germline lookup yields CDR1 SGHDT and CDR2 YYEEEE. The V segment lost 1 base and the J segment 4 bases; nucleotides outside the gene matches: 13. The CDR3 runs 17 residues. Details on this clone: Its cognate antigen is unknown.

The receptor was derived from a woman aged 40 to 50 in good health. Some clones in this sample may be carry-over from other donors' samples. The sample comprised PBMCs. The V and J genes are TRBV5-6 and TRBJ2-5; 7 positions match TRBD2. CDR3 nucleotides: TGTGCCAGCAGCTTGTTGCGGTCGGGGGGAGGGAGAGAGACCCAGTACTTC. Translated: CASSLLRSGGGRETQYF.